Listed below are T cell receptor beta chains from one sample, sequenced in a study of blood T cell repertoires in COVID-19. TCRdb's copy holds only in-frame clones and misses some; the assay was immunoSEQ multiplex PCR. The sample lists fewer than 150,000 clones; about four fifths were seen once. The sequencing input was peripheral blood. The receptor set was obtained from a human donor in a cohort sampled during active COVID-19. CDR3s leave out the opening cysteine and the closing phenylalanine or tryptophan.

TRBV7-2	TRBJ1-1	ASSLVSFVPE
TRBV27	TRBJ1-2	ASSQGQGRGYT
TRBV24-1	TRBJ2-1	ATSSGGYNEQF
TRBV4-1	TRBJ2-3	ASSQDFIEDTQY
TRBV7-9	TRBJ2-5	ASSEGLAGGQETQY
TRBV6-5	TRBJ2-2	ASTWGPGTGELF
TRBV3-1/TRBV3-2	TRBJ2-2	ASSQSGGRANSNTGELF
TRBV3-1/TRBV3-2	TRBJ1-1	ASSPPGSSTEAF
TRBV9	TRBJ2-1	ASSATVTSGYNEQF
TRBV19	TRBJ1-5	ASSGGGSSNQPQH
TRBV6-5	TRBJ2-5	ASSYELAQETQY
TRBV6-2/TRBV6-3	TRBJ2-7	ASSYLQGAGADEQY
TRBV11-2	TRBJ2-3	ASSFGGDTQY
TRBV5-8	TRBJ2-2	ASNQRGALTGELF
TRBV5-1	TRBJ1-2	ASSSGDTNYGYT
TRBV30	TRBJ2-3	AWSVWVSGGPGTQY
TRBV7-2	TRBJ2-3	ASSSGGSTDTQY
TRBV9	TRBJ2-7	ASSVSSLSYEQY
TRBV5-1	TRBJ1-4	ASSWGDRWDEKLF
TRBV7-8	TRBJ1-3	ASSPQQGNTIY
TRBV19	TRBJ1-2	ASRQQGAEGYT
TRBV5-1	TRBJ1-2	ASSLNAITNYGYT
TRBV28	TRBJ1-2	ASSPRQGGYT
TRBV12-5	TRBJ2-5	ASGQAPMETQY
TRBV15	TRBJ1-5	ATSIGQGGQPQH
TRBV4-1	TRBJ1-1	ASSQGQGMNTEAF
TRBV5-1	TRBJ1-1	ASSSLAEPEAF
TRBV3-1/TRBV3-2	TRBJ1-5	ASSATGSSNQPQH
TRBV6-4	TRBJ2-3	ASSDSGTSGGAVDTQY
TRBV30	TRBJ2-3	AWGRGPTDTQY